The text below deals with one T cell receptor beta chain. These data originate in a study of T cell responses to AZD1222 COVID-19 vaccine. This CDR3 region has 17 residues. Trimming removed 6 bases from V and 8 bases from J; junction bases left unmatched: 11. CDR1 and CDR2 (germline): SGHVS, FNYEAQ. Here immunoSEQ multiplex PCR was the method, and the copy in TCRdb shows in-frame clones only, minus some. The table lists roughly 140,000 clones, 90% of them singletons. The starting material was peripheral blood, obtained 28 days after the second AZD1222 dose. The chain carries TRBV7-6 and TRBJ2-2; TRBD2 aligns across 14 bases. This TCR derives from an adult who received the AZD1222 COVID-19 vaccine. The CDR3 nucleotides read TGTGCCAGCAGTCCTACCGGGACTAGCGGGAGAGGGGGGGAGCTGTTTTTT. Encoded protein: CASSPTGTSGRGGELFF.